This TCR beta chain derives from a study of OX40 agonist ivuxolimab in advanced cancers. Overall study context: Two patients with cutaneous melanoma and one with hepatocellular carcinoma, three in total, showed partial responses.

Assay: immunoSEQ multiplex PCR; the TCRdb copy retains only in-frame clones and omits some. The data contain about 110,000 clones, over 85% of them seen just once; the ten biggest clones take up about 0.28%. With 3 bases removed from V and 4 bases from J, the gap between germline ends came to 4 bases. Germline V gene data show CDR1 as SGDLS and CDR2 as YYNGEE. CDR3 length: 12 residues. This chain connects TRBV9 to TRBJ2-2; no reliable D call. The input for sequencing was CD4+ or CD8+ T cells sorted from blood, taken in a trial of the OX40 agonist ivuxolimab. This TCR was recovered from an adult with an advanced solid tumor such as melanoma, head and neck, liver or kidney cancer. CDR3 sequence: CASSASTGELFF. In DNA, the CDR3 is TGTGCCAGCAGCGCCTCCACCGGGGAGCTGTTTTTT.